This TCR beta chain was profiled in a study of regulatory T cells in long-lasting Graves disease. For TCR beta, libraries came from iRepertoire HTBI primers and Arm-PCR of CDR3 regions. TCRdb reanalysed the multiplex PCR reads using MiXCR and keeps one entry per CDR3 protein. The top ten hold around 10% of the sample, which has roughly 420,000 distinct CDR3 sequences, 15% to 20% seen once. The length of the CDR3 is 20 residues. Trimming took 5 bases from V and 0 from J; bases not matched to a gene: 12. CDR1 MDHEN and CDR2 SYDVKM come from the germline V gene. Time point meaning: newly diagnosed GD, antithyroid drugs for less than 3 months. PBMC RNA served as the TCR library source. A further study also used this sample, focusing on T cells in Graves' hyperthyroidism and ophthalmopathy. That paper notes: No progression to ophthalmopathy during 18 months of follow-up defined stable disease. Lactation, pregnancy, other autoimmune disease or uncontrolled infection led to exclusion of patients. The authors' 13 V-J model separated ophthalmopathy from stable hyperthyroidism. Ophthalmopathy onset followed model prediction by a median roughly 6 months.

The chain has TRBV28 and TRBJ2-6; TRBD2 agrees at 11 bases. Source: peripheral blood mononuclear cells (PBMCs), taken at new diagnosis, from a patient treated with antithyroid drugs. The sequence was collected from a young woman with Graves disease. The DNA of the CDR3 is TGTGCCAGCAGTAGGTTGGGGACTAGCGGTTCTCGCTCTGGGGCCAACGTCCTGACTTTC. Residues: CASSRLGTSGSRSGANVLTF.